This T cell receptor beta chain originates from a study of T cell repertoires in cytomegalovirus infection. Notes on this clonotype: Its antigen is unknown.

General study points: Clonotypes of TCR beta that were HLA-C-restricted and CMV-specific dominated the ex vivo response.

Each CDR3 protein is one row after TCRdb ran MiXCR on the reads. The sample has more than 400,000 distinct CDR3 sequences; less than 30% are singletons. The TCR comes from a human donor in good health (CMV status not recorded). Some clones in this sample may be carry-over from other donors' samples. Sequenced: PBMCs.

The chain's CDR3 is CATSKGPTRSGANVLTF. The CDR3 bases are TGTGCCACCAGCAAGGGGCCTACTCGCTCTGGGGCCAACGTCCTGACTTTC. The chain is built from TRBV15 and TRBJ2-6, with D perhaps matching TRBD1 (5 bases). Deletions cut 4 bases from V and 0 bases from J, with 13 bases between. Germline CDR1 LNHNV, CDR2 YYDKDF (reference sequence). The CDR3 loop spans 17 amino acids.